Reported below is one T cell receptor (beta chain). Its antigen is undetermined. The data were taken from a study of CD8+CD57+ T cells in acquired aplastic anemia. Study background: Sorted cells (CD4+ and CD8+) yielded DNA amounts that averaged approximately 3.2 ug. There were roughly 10 million reads, on average, for CD4+ cells from healthy donors. Points from the study as a whole: Patients versus controls showed no significant CD8+ Simpson's diversity difference. Patients and controls turned out to have twenty-nine CD8+ CDR3 sequences in common.

CDR3 length equals 14 residues. The germline CDR1 and CDR2 sequences are DFQATT and SNEGSKA (reference sequence). The V gene lost 6 bases and the J gene lost 5 bases, with 14 bases spanning the gap. For CDR3 and TCR beta VDJ profiling, genomic DNA was the template used. MiXCR, run by TCRdb on the reads, gives a single entry per CDR3 protein. The sample includes about 180,000 distinct CDR3 sequences, 40% to 55% of them seen just once. Sequenced sample: sorted CD4+, CD8+, or CD8+CD57+ T cells (not recorded which) from PBMCs. The receptor was isolated from a human donor in good health. The chain joins TRBV20-1 to TRBJ1-6; no clear D. The CDR3 nucleotides read TGCAGTGCAAACAAGTATGAGAATAATTCACCCCTCCACTTT. It encodes CSANKYENNSPLHF.